This T cell receptor beta chain is from a study of molecular identifiers for immune sequencing clone quantification (dated by TCRdb to 2016 to 2019). The study in broad terms: For a replicate experiment, RNA from about 20,000 or 100,000 naive CD8 T cells was divided into five aliquots, of which four were sequenced. The study was a methods study using CD8 T cells to benchmark molecular-identifier clustering-based TCR repertoire sequencing (MIDCIRS) and TCR RNA copy counting.

This clonotype has just a few counts. Its recognized antigen is unknown. The input lacks base qualities; no much larger clone sits a single base away. After removal of 5 bases from V and 5 bases from J, the junction retains 8 bases not matched to a gene. The CDR3 spans 15 residues, from the cysteine through the phenylalanine. The sequence is cut down to CDR3 DNA, 45 bases in frame from base 1. Via the germline V gene, CDR1 is SGHVS and CDR2 FNYEAQ. The library was prepared using PCR. The sequencing machine was an Illumina HiSeq 4000. Bulk TCR libraries were made following a previously described method, with the TCR primers given in Table S5. Purification of total RNA was performed with the Qiagen AllPrep DNA/RNA kit. Before analysis, reads from multiple sequencing runs of the same library were pooled. In the authors' own workflow: Reads were retained only if the reads had an exact TCR constant sequence, and the retained reads were trimmed to 150 nt and grouped according to their 12-nt molecular barcodes. Reads within each barcode group were sub-clustered using a 15% Levenshtein threshold, and quality-weighted consensus sequences were constructed for each RNA molecule. Non-functional sequences were discarded, and so were lower-count sequences lying one edit away from another sequence. Barcode sub-clusters with fewer than 20% of the maximum read count were removed, based on fitting two negative binomial distributions. TCRdb reprocessed the public reads (quality trimming at Q25 with fastp, clone calling with MiXCR) and kept in-frame beta chains. All rows with the same CDR3 protein become a single entry with the most common DNA and genes. These V and J calls derive from TCRdb rather than the authors' analysis. In this sample the table shows roughly 320,000 distinct CDR3 sequences, about a fifth of which occur a single time. The ten largest account for roughly 0.8% of the sample.

Naive CD8 T cell libraries were made from about 20,000 to 1,000,000 sorted cells using 10%, 30% or 50% of purified RNA. Naive CD8 T cells were FACS-sorted as CD8+CD4-CCR7+CD45RA+ on a BD FACSAria II into RLT Plus buffer. To test detection sensitivity, Jurkat RNA equivalent to more than 9 TCR copies was spiked into samples of about 19,000-1,000,000 naive CD8 T cells. Enrichment of CD8 T cells was performed with RosetteSep CD8+ T Cell Enrichment Cocktail and Ficoll-Paque, after which ACK red cell lysis was carried out. General findings and caveats noted by the study authors: In CMV-specific effector cells, clones with more than 20 RNA copies contained over 98% of molecules, whereas in naive cells such clones contained under 1% of molecules. Spiked-in Jurkat TCR RNA (approximately 10 copies' worth), which is not part of the donor repertoire, was contained in the naive libraries. Spiked-in Jurkat TCR RNA equal to a single cell's worth was reported to be detectable even within 1,100,000 naive CD8 T cells. When barcode sub-clustering was omitted, TCR diversity was inflated by chimeric consensus sequences, with chimeras reaching as high as 47%. Highly expanded clone sizes could be underestimated because identical TCR molecules may share a barcode. Modeling estimated around 3.2 recovered TCR RNA copies per cell, compared with about 10 by digital PCR, which implies 25% to 30% capture efficiency.

The chain is assembled from TRBV7-6 and TRBJ2-1, with 8 central nucleotides matching TRBD2. This TCR was recovered from a human donor in good health. Some libraries in this study had Jurkat cell RNA spiked in. The sample consisted of naive CD8+ T cells from blood, with Jurkat cell RNA spiked in. This specimen's cell subset or site label, interpreted: FACS-sorted CD8+CD4-CCR7+CD45RA+ naive T cells. In nucleotides, the sequence is TGTGCCAGCAGCCCCAGCGGGGGTTTCGACAATGAGCAGTTCTTC. This encodes CASSPSGGFDNEQFF. Full variable domain (CDR3 extended with the reference TRBV7-6 and TRBJ2-1 proteins): GAGVSQSPRYKVTKRGQDVALRCDPISGHVSLYWYRQALGQGPEFLTYFNYEAQQDKSGLPNDRFSAERPEGSISTLTIQRTEQRDSAMYRCASSPSGGFDNEQFFGPGTRLTVL.